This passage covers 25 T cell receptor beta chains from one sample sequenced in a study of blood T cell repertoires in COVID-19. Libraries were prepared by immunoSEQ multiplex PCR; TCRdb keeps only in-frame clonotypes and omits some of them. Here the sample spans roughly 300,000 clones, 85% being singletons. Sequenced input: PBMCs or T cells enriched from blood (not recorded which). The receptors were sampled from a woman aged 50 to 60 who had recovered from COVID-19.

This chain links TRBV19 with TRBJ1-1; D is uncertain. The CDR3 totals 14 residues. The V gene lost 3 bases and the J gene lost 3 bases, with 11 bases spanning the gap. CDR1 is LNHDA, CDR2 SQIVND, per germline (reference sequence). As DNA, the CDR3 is TGTGCCAGTAGTATGGAGGGTCTGGACACTGAAGCTTTCTTT. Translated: CASSMEGLDTEAFF.

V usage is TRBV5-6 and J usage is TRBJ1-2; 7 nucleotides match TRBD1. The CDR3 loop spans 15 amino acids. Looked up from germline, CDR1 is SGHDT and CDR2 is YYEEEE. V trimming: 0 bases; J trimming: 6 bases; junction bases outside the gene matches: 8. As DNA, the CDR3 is TGTGCCAGCAGCTTGGGGACAGGAGGATGGCATGGCTACACCTTC. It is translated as CASSLGTGGWHGYTF.

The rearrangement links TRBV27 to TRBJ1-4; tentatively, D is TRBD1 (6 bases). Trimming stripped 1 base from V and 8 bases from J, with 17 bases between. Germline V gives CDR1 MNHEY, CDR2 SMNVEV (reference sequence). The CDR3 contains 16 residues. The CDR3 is CASSLYRASRGEKLFF. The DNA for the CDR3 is TGTGCCAGCAGTTTATACAGGGCCAGTAGAGGGGAAAAACTGTTTTTT.

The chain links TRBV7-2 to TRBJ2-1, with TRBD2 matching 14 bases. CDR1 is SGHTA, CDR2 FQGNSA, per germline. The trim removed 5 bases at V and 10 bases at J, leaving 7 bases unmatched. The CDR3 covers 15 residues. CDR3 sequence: CASSPRLAGGLEQFF. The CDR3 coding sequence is TGTGCCAGCAGCCCCAGACTAGCGGGGGGGCTGGAGCAGTTCTTC. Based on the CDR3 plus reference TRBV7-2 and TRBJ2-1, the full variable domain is GAGVSQSPSNKVTEKGKDVELRCDPISGHTALYWYRQSLGQGLEFLIYFQGNSAPDKSGLPSDRFSAERTGGSVSTLTIQRTQQEDSAVYLCASSPRLAGGLEQFFGPGTRLTVL.

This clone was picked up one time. The CDR3 nucleotides read TGTGCCACCAGTGAAAATTATAGCAATCAGCCCCAGCATTTT. Residues: CATSENYSNQPQHF. The rearrangement links TRBV24-1 to TRBJ1-5; no firm D call. The CDR3 length is 14 residues. Trimming pared 4 bases from V and 0 bases from J, leaving 6 bases between. CDR1 and CDR2 from the germline V gene are KGHDR and SFDVKD.

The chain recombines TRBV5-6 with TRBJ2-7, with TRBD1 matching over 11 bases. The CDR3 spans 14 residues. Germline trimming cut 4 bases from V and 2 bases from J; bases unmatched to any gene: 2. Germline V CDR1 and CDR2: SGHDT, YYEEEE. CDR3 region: CASSVGQGAYEQYF. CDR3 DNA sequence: TGTGCCAGCAGCGTGGGACAGGGGGCCTACGAGCAGTACTTC. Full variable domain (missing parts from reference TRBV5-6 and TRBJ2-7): DAGVTQSPTHLIKTRGQQVTLRCSPKSGHDTVSWYQQALGQGPQFIFQYYEEEERQRGNFPDRFSGHQFPNYSSELNVNALLLGDSALYLCASSVGQGAYEQYFGPGTRLTVT.

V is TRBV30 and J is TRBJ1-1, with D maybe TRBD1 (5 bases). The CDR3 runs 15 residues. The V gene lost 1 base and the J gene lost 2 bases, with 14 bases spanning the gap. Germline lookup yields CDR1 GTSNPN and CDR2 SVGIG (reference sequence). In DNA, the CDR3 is TGTGCCTGGAGTGGGGGGGAGAGGATTAACACTGAAGCTTTCTTT. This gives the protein CAWSGGERINTEAFF.

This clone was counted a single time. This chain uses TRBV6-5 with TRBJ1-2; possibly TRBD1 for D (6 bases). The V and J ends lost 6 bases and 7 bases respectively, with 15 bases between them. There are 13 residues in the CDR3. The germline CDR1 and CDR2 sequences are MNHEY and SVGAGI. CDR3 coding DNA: TGTGCCAGCAGCCGGGGACACGCGGGTGGCTACACCTTC. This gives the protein CASSRGHAGGYTF.

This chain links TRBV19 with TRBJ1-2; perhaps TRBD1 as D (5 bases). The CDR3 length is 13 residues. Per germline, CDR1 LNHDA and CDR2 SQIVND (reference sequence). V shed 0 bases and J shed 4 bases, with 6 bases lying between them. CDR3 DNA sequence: TGTGCCAGTAGTATAGACAGGGTCTATGGCTACACCTTC. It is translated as CASSIDRVYGYTF.

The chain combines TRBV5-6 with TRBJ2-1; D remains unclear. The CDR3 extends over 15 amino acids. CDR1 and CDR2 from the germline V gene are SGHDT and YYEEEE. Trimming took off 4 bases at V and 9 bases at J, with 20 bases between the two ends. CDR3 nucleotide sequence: TGTGCCAGCAGCCCTGGGCAGTTTCAAAAAAGTGAGCAGTTCTTC. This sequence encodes CASSPGQFQKSEQFF.

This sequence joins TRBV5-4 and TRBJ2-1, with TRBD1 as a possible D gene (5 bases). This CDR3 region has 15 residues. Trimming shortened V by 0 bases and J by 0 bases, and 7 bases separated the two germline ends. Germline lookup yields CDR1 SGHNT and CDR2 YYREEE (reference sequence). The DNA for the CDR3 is TGTGCCAGCAGCTTGGGACAGAGCTCCTACAATGAGCAGTTCTTC. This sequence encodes CASSLGQSSYNEQFF. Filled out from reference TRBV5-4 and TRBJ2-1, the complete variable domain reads ETGVTQSPTHLIKTRGQQVTLRCSSQSGHNTVSWYQQALGQGPQFIFQYYREEENGRGNFPPRFSGLQFPNYSSELNVNALELDDSALYLCASSLGQSSYNEQFFGPGTRLTVL.

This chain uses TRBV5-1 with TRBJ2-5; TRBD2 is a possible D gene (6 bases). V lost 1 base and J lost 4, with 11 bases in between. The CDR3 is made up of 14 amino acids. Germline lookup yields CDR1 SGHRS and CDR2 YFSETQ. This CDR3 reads CASSLRASAETQYF. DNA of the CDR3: TGCGCCAGCAGCTTGAGGGCTAGCGCAGAGACCCAGTACTTC.

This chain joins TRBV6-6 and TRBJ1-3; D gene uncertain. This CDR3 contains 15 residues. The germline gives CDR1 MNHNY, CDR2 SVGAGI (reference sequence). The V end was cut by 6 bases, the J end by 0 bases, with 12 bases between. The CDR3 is CASSSGLISGNTIYF. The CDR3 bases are TGTGCCAGCAGCAGCGGACTGATCTCTGGAAACACCATATATTTT.

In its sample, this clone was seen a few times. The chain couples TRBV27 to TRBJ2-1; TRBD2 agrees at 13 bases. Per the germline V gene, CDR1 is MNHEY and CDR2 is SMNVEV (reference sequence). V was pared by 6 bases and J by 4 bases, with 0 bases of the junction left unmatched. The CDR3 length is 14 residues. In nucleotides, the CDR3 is TGTGCCAGCAGGGGACTAGCGGGATACAATGAGCAGTTCTTC. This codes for CASRGLAGYNEQFF.

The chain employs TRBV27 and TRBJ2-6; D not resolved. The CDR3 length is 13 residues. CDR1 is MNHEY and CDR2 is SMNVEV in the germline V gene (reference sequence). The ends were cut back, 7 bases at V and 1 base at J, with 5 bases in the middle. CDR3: CASTGSGANVLTF. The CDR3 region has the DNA TGTGCCAGCACGGGTTCTGGGGCCAACGTCCTGACTTTC. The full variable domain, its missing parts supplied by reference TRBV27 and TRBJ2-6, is EAQVTQNPRYLITVTGKKLTVTCSQNMNHEYMSWYRQDPGLGLRQIYYSMNVEVTDKGDVPEGYKVSRKEKRNFPLILESPSPNQTSLYFCASTGSGANVLTFGAGSRLTVL.

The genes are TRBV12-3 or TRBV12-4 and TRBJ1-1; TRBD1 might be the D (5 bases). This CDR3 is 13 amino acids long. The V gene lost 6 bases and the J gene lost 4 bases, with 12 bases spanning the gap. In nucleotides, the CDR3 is TGTGCCAGCAGCCCTAATACAGGCACTGAAGCTTTCTTT. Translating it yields CASSPNTGTEAFF.

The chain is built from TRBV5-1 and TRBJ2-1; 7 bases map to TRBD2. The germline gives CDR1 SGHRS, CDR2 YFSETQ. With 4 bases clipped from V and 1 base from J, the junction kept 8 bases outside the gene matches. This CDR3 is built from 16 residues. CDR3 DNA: TGCGCCAGCAGCATAACCCCTAGCGGATCCTACAATGAGCAGTTCTTC. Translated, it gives CASSITPSGSYNEQFF.

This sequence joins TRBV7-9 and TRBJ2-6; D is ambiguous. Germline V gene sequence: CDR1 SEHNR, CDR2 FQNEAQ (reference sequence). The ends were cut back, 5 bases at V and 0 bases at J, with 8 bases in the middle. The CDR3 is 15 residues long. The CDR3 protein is CASSDSRSGANVLTF. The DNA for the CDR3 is TGTGCCAGCAGCGACTCTCGCTCTGGGGCCAACGTCCTGACTTTC.

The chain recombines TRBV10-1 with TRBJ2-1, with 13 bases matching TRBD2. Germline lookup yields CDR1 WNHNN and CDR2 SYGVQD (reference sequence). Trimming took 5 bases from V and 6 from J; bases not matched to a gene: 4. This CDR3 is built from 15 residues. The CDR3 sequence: CASSTSGRAANEQFF. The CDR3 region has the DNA TGCGCCAGCAGTACTAGCGGGAGGGCCGCCAATGAGCAGTTCTTC.

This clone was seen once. The CDR3 region is CASSLNPGEGQFF. The DNA for the CDR3 is TGCGCCAGCAGCCTAAATCCGGGAGAGGGGCAGTTCTTC. The gene calls are TRBV5-1 and TRBJ2-1, with a weak D call TRBD2 (6 bases). CDR3 length equals 13 residues. V lost 4 bases and J lost 12, with 17 bases in between. Germline assignment: CDR1 SGHRS and CDR2 YFSETQ. Using reference TRBV5-1 and TRBJ2-1 for the parts outside the CDR3, the full variable domain is KAGVTQTPRYLIKTRGQQVTLSCSPISGHRSVSWYQQTPGQGLQFLFEYFSETQRNKGNFPGRFSGRQFSNSRSEMNVSTLELGDSALYLCASSLNPGEGQFFGPGTRLTVL.

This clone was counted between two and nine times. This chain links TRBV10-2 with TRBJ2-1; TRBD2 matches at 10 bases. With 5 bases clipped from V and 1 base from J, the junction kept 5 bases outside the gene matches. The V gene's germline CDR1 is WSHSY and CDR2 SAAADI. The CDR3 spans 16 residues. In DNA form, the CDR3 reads TGCGCCAGCAGTTTAGCGGGGGGACTGTCCTACAATGAGCAGTTCTTC. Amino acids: CASSLAGGLSYNEQFF.

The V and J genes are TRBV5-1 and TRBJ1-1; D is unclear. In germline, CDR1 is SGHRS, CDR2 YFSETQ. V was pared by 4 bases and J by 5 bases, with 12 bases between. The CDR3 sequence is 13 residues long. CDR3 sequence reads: CASSGVGRTEAFF. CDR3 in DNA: TGCGCCAGCAGCGGTGTCGGGAGGACTGAAGCTTTCTTT.

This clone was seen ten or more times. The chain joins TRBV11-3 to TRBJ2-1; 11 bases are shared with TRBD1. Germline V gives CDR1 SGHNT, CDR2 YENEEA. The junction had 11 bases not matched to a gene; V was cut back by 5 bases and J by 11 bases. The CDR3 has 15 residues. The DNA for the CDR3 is TGTGCCAGCAGCCAGGAGGGGACAGGGGGTAGCCAGCAGTTCTTC. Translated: CASSQEGTGGSQQFF.

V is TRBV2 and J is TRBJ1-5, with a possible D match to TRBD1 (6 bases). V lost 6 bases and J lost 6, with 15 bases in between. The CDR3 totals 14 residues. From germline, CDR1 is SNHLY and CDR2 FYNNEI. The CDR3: CASRGDRIGQPQHF. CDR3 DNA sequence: TGTGCCAGCAGAGGAGACAGGATAGGTCAGCCCCAGCATTTT.

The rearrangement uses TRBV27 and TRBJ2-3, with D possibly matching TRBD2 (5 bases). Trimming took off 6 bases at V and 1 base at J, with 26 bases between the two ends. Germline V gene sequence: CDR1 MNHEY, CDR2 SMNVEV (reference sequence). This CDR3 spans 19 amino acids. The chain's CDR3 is CASRPKTVRGSGRTDTQYF. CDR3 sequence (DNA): TGTGCCAGCAGACCAAAAACAGTCCGAGGGTCAGGACGCACAGATACGCAGTATTTT.